These 19 T cell receptor beta chains share one sample of origin, sequenced in a study of blood T cell repertoires in COVID-19. The data were produced by immunoSEQ multiplex PCR, yet TCRdb's version contains in-frame clones alone and is incomplete. The repertoire holds a few hundred thousand clones, roughly 85% seen once, with more than 2% in the top ten. The sequencing input was PBMCs or T cells enriched from blood (not recorded which). These receptors all stem from a young man who had recovered from COVID-19.

The rearrangement joins TRBV2 to TRBJ2-2, with 7 bases fitting TRBD1. There are 15 residues in the CDR3. Germline CDR1 reads SNHLY; CDR2 reads FYNNEI. V lost 4 bases, J lost 3 bases, and 5 bases stayed unmatched. Written as DNA, the CDR3 is TGTGCCAGCAGTGGATTCGACAGGGACACCGGGGAGCTGTTTTTT. Translation gives CASSGFDRDTGELFF. The full variable domain, its missing parts supplied by reference TRBV2 and TRBJ2-2, is EPEVTQTPSHQVTQMGQEVILRCVPISNHLYFYWYRQILGQKVEFLVSFYNNEISEKSEIFDDQFSVERPDGSNFTLKIRSTKLEDSAMYFCASSGFDRDTGELFFGEGSRLTVL.

The genes are TRBV9 and TRBJ1-2; the match to TRBD1 covers 8 bases. Germline V gives CDR1 SGDLS, CDR2 YYNGEE. Trimming took 3 bases from V and 4 from J; bases not matched to a gene: 14. CDR3 length: 17 residues. CDR3 sequence: CASSARTGTNYGYGYTF. The CDR3 region has the DNA TGTGCCAGCAGCGCCCGGACAGGGACAAATTACGGCTATGGCTACACCTTC.

This chain connects TRBV4-1 to TRBJ2-5; the match to TRBD2 covers 10 bases. J lost 7 bases, V lost 1 base, and 9 bases had no gene match. Germline values: CDR1 MGHRA, CDR2 YSYEKL. There are 16 residues in the CDR3. CDR3 coding DNA: TGCGCCAGCAGCCAAGGGACTAGCGGCGGCCGAGGGACCCAGTACTTC. It encodes CASSQGTSGGRGTQYF.

This clone has just a few counts. The chain employs TRBV7-3 and TRBJ1-2; possibly TRBD1 for D (5 bases). Germline V CDR1 and CDR2: SGHTA, FQGTGA. Trimming cost V 5 bases and J 8 bases, with 15 bases left between them. The CDR3 covers 13 residues. The DNA of the CDR3 is TGTGCCAGCAGCCCCGGGGAGGGACGCGGCTACACCTTC. Translation: CASSPGEGRGYTF.

J is TRBJ1-5 and V is TRBV19; 8 bases are a match to TRBD1. The CDR3 consists of 16 residues. The V and J ends lost 5 bases and 3 bases, in that order; junction bases with no gene match: 9. Per the germline V gene, CDR1 is LNHDA and CDR2 is SQIVND (reference sequence). The CDR3 bases are TGTGCCAGTAGTCGGACAAACAGGGGGGTCAATCAGCCCCAGCATTTT. Residues: CASSRTNRGVNQPQHF.

The CDR3 coding sequence is TGCGCCAGCAGCCAAGGGCCCATCCACCGTGGTTTTTCTAGCGGGGAGCTGTTTTTT. This gives the protein CASSQGPIHRGFSSGELFF. J is TRBJ2-2 and V is TRBV4-1, with unresolved D. The CDR3 extends over 19 amino acids. The V end was cut by 1 base, the J end by 7 bases, with 25 bases between. Germline V gene data show CDR1 as MGHRA and CDR2 as YSYEKL.

This clone has ten or more counts. This chain joins TRBV5-5 and TRBJ1-2, with no clear D. Germline V CDR1 and CDR2: SGHKS, YYEKEE (reference sequence). This CDR3 contains 15 residues. Trimming shortened V by 0 bases and J by 10 bases, and 19 bases separated the two germline ends. Here the CDR3 reads CASSLDGWLTSNYTF. Written as DNA, the CDR3 is TGTGCCAGCAGCTTGGATGGTTGGCTTACATCCAACTACACCTTC.

V is TRBV6-5 and J is TRBJ1-5; perhaps TRBD1 as D (5 bases). Trimming removed 9 bases from V and 9 bases from J, with 15 bases in between. From germline, CDR1 is MNHEY and CDR2 SVGAGI. CDR3 length: 12 amino acids. The CDR3 loop reads CASKTGERPQHF. The CDR3 nucleotides read TGTGCCAGTAAAACGGGGGAACGGCCCCAGCATTTT.

V is TRBV24-1 and J is TRBJ1-1; D remains ambiguous. The CDR3 sequence is 14 residues long. V gave up 6 bases and J gave up 0 bases, with 10 bases separating them. Per the germline V gene, CDR1 is KGHDR and CDR2 is SFDVKD. The CDR3 loop reads CATSRGSMNTEAFF. In DNA form, the CDR3 reads TGTGCCACCAGTAGAGGGTCCATGAACACTGAAGCTTTCTTT.

The chain joins TRBV27 to TRBJ1-2; D gene uncertain. Germline V CDR1 and CDR2: MNHEY, SMNVEV (reference sequence). Trimming took off 4 bases at V and 4 bases at J, with 10 bases between the two ends. The CDR3 is 13 amino acids. The CDR3 DNA reads as TGTGCCAGCAGTTCACAGAATACCTATGGCTACACCTTC. Encoded protein: CASSSQNTYGYTF.

Only a few counts were recorded for this clone. V is TRBV6-5 and J is TRBJ1-6; D is possibly TRBD1 (5 bases). This CDR3 has 14 amino acids. V was cut by 0 bases and J by 8 bases, with 8 bases left in between. Germline V gene data show CDR1 as MNHEY and CDR2 as SVGAGI. The DNA of the CDR3 is TGTGCCAGCAGTTACTCGGGGCAAGATTCACCCCTCCACTTT. It codes for CASSYSGQDSPLHF.

The chain carries TRBV9 and TRBJ2-2; 7 bases align to TRBD2. Trimming cost V 3 bases and J 2 bases; bases outside gene matches: 7. The CDR3 has 16 amino acids. Germline V lookup: CDR1 SGDLS, CDR2 YYNGEE. The CDR3 loop reads CASSAPTSSNTGELFF. CDR3 sequence (DNA): TGTGCCAGCAGCGCCCCGACTAGCAGCAACACCGGGGAGCTGTTTTTT.

This chain connects TRBV7-8 to TRBJ1-6; 7 nucleotides line up with TRBD1. The CDR3 extends over 15 amino acids. From germline, CDR1 is SGHVS and CDR2 FQNEAQ. Losses at the gene ends were 1 base for V and 5 bases for J; bases not matched to a gene: 2. The CDR3, as DNA: TGTGCCAGCAGCTTAGGACAGGGCCATAATTCACCCCTCCACTTT. This sequence encodes CASSLGQGHNSPLHF.

The rearrangement joins TRBV2 to TRBJ2-2; possibly TRBD1 for D (6 bases). The germline gives CDR1 SNHLY, CDR2 FYNNEI. The CDR3 spans 14 residues. V shed 3 bases and J shed 3 bases, with 8 bases lying between them. CDR3 loop: CASSEDRYTGELFF. The CDR3 DNA sequence: TGTGCCAGCAGTGAGGACAGATACACCGGGGAGCTGTTTTTT.

This sequence joins TRBV2 and TRBJ1-3; 8 bases agree with TRBD1. V lost 6 bases, J lost 2 bases, and 6 bases stayed unmatched. This CDR3 contains 15 residues. CDR1 and CDR2 from the germline V gene are SNHLY and FYNNEI. CDR3 sequence (DNA): TGTGCCAGCAGAATCCAGGGGGCTGCTGGAAACACCATATATTTT. It specifies CASRIQGAAGNTIYF.

CDR3 nucleotides: TGTGCCAGCAGCTCCGCGGAGCAGGGAACTTTATCCTATGGCTACACCTTC. The encoded protein is CASSSAEQGTLSYGYTF. The V and J genes are TRBV11-2 and TRBJ1-2; maybe TRBD1 (5 bases). Germline V gives CDR1 SGHAT, CDR2 FQNNGV. This CDR3 is built from 17 residues. Trimming cost V 4 bases and J 4 bases, with 22 bases left between them.

The chain joins TRBV4-3 to TRBJ2-3; 8 bases align to TRBD1. Germline V gene lookup returns CDR1 LGHNA and CDR2 YSLEER. With 0 bases clipped from V and 2 bases from J, the junction kept 7 bases outside the gene matches. This CDR3 is built from 17 residues. The DNA for the CDR3 is TGCGCCAGCAGCCAAGACAGGGGGCTACGGTCCACAGATACGCAGTATTTT. It specifies CASSQDRGLRSTDTQYF.

This chain uses TRBV18 with TRBJ1-3; D gene uncertain. The CDR3 has 15 residues. Germline CDR1 reads KGHSH; CDR2 reads LQKENI. V was shortened by 3 bases and J by 0 bases, with 9 bases between the two germline ends. In DNA form, the CDR3 reads TGTGCCAGCTCACCCGGGGAGGTCTCTGGAAACACCATATATTTT. This gives the protein CASSPGEVSGNTIYF.

The gene calls are TRBV5-4 and TRBJ2-5; D might be TRBD2 (6 bases). Trimming took off 3 bases at V and 2 bases at J, with 11 bases between the two ends. CDR1 and CDR2 (germline): SGHNT, YYREEE (reference sequence). The CDR3 covers 14 residues. The CDR3: CASSSRDFQETQYF. The CDR3 DNA is TGTGCCAGCAGCTCCAGGGACTTTCAAGAGACCCAGTACTTC.